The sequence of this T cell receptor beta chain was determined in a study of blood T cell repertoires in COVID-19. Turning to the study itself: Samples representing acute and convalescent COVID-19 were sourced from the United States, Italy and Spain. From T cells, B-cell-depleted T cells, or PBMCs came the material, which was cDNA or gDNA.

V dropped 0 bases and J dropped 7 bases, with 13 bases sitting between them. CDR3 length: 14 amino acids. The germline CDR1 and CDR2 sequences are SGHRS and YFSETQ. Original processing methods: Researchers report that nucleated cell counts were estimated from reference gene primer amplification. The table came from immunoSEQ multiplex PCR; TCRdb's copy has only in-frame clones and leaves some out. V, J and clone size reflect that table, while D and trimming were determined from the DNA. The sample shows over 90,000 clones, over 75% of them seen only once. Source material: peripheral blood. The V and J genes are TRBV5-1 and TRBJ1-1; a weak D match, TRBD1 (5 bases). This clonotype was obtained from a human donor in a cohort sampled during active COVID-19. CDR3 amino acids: CASSLVGSGDEAFF. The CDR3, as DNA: TGCGCCAGCAGCTTGGTCGGGTCGGGGGATGAAGCTTTCTTT.